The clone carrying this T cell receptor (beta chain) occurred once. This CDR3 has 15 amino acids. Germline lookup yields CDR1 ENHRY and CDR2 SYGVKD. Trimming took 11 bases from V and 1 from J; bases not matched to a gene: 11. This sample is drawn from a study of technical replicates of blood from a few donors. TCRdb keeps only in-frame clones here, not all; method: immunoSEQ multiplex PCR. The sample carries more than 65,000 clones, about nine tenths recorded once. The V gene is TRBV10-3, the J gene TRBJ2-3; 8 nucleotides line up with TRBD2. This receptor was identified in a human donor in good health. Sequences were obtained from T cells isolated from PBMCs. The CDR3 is CALGSGRSGTDTQYF. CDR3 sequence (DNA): TGTGCCTTGGGGAGCGGGAGATCTGGCACAGATACGCAGTATTTT.